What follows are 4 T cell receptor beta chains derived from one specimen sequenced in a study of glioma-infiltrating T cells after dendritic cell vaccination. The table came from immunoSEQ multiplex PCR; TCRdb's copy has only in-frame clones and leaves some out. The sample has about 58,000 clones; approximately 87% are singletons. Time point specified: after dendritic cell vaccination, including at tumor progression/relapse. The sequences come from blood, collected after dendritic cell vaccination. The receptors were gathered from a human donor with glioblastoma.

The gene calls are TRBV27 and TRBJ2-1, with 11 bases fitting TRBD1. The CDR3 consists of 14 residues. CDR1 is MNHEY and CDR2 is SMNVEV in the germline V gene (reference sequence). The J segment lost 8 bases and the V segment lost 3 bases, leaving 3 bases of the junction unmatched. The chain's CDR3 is CASSFGQGAYEQFF. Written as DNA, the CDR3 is TGTGCCAGCAGTTTCGGACAGGGGGCTTATGAGCAGTTCTTC.

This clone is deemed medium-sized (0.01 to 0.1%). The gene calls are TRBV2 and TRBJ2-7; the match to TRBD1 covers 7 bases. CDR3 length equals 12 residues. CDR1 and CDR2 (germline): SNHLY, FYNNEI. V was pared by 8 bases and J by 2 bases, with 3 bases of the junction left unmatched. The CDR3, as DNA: TGTGCCAGCTCTGGACAGGCCTACGAGCAGTACTTC. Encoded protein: CASSGQAYEQYF.

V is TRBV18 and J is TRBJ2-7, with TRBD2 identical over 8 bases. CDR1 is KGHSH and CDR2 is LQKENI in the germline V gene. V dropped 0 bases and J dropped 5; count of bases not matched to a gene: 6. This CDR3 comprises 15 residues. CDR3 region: CASSPPASGGNEQYF. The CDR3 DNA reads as TGTGCCAGCTCACCACCTGCCAGCGGGGGCAACGAGCAGTACTTC.

As DNA, the CDR3 is TGCGCCAGCAGCCACTGGGCGGGGGTGCCACCCTATGGCTACACCTTC. This translates into CASSHWAGVPPYGYTF. The rearrangement links TRBV4-1 to TRBJ1-2, with D possibly matching TRBD1 (5 bases). Germline V gives CDR1 MGHRA, CDR2 YSYEKL. This CDR3 is 16 amino acids long. Trimming pared 3 bases from V and 4 bases from J, leaving 18 bases between.